The clone carrying this T cell receptor (beta chain) showed up many times. The CDR3 end lies 3 residues beyond the end of the read and is filled in from the germline J gene. The data originate from a study of T cell clonality in common variable immunodeficiency. Trimming shortened V by 1 base and J by 0 bases, and 12 bases separated the two germline ends. The CDR3 consists of 17 residues. Germline lookup yields CDR1 SGHVS and CDR2 FQNEAQ. Sequencing input was equivalent genomic DNA from CVID and controls. Libraries were prepared by immunoSEQ multiplex PCR; TCRdb keeps only in-frame clonotypes and omits some of them. The sample includes some 40,000 clones, none of them occurring once.

The genes are TRBV7-8 and TRBJ1-4; a weak D match, TRBD1 (5 bases). The sequenced sample consisted of peripheral blood mononuclear cells. This receptor was obtained from a person aged 18 to 70 in good health. The CDR3 loop reads CASSLVARAATNEKLFF. The CDR3 bases that were read are TGTGCCAGCAGCTTAGTAGCCAGGGCCGCAACTAATGAAAAA. Variable domain in full (rest from reference TRBV7-8 and TRBJ1-4): GAGVSQSPRYKVAKRGQDVALRCDPISGHVSLFWYQQALGQGPEFLTYFQNEAQLDKSGLPSDRFFAERPEGSVSTLKIQRTQQEDSAVYLCASSLVARAATNEKLFFGSGTQLSVL.